This record covers a single TCR beta chain. This entry comes from a study of blood T cell repertoires in COVID-19. As for the study in general: Specimens from acute and convalescent COVID-19 originated in the United States, Italy and Spain. T cells, B-cell-depleted T cells, or PBMCs supplied cDNA or gDNA.

Germline V gives CDR1 SGHRS, CDR2 YFSETQ. The V gene lost 1 base and the J gene lost 7 bases, with 11 bases spanning the gap. The length of the CDR3 is 13 residues. Per the study methods: The assay estimated nucleated cells by amplifying reference gene primers. The repertoire was sequenced with immunoSEQ multiplex PCR; TCRdb's copy has only in-frame clones and lacks some. V and J calls and clone size are as listed in that table; D and trimming were resolved from the DNA. The sample shows 75,000 to 95,000 clones, approximately 82% of them seen only once. This clonotype was obtained from a man aged 55 to 70 with acute or convalescent COVID-19. Material for sequencing was peripheral blood. The V call is TRBV5-1, the J call TRBJ1-1; D possibly corresponds to TRBD1 (6 bases). The CDR3 region has the DNA TGCGCCAGCAGCTTGAATGGGGGCGGTGAAGCTTTCTTT. Translation: CASSLNGGGEAFF.